This T cell receptor beta chain derives from a study of beta chain features in type 1 diabetes. Sequencing targeted expressed TCRB transcripts, as all isolated RNA had been reverse transcribed. Libraries were prepared by immunoSEQ multiplex PCR; TCRdb keeps only in-frame clonotypes and omits some of them. The sample shows 330,000 or so clones, roughly 12% of them seen only once. In its sample, this clone was seen a few times. The antigen remains unidentified. Whole-study findings and limits: Shortening of TCRB CDR3s, moderate but significant, appeared in all four CD4+ subsets of Type 1 diabetes patients. HLA effects on TCRB rearrangement stayed unresolved here. Among type 1 diabetes patients, VDJ junctions had fewer insertions and more deletions. Patients' naive, central memory and regulatory TCRB repertoires appeared more alike than those of healthy donors.

The sequencing input was naive CD4+ T cells from blood. The TCR sequence derives from a woman aged 18-29 years with type 1 diabetes.

The CDR3 spells CSVLQGAGDTQYF. The CDR3, as DNA: TGCAGCGTCTTACAGGGGGCTGGAGATACGCAGTATTTT. The gene calls are TRBV29-1 and TRBJ2-3, with 9 bases fitting TRBD1. Germline loops: CDR1 SQVTM, CDR2 ANQGSEA. Trimming took 6 bases from V and 5 from J; bases not matched to a gene: 6. This CDR3 comprises 13 residues.